These 13 T cell receptor beta chains share one sample of origin, sequenced in a study of CD4+ T cells in melanoma. Profiling relied on immunoSEQ multiplex PCR, and the TCRdb table lists in-frame clones only, not all of them. The sample consists of around 100,000 clones, around 92% of them appearing once. The sequencing sample was made of peripheral blood. The receptors originated from a human donor with melanoma.

This clone was counted a single time. The chain employs TRBV28 and TRBJ2-5; D uncertain. There are 11 residues in the CDR3. The V end lost 6 bases, the J end lost 5 bases, and 7 bases lay between the germline ends. Germline CDR1 MDHEN, CDR2 SYDVKM. For the CDR3, the DNA is TGTGCCAGCAGGGGTGGGGAGACCCAGTACTTC. Translated, it gives CASRGGETQYF.

The chain recombines TRBV5-1 with TRBJ1-3; D possibly corresponds to TRBD1 (5 bases). Germline V gene lookup returns CDR1 SGHRS and CDR2 YFSETQ. CDR3 length equals 16 residues. With 0 bases removed from V and 0 bases from J, the gap between germline ends came to 10 bases. The CDR3: CASSLDRSTSGNTIYF. In DNA form, the CDR3 reads TGCGCCAGCAGCTTGGACAGGTCTACCTCTGGAAACACCATATATTTT.

J is TRBJ2-7 and V is TRBV4-1; 9 bases fit TRBD1. The CDR3 spans 17 residues. The germline CDR1 and CDR2 sequences are MGHRA and YSYEKL. V shed 2 bases and J 6 bases; nucleotides not matched to a gene: 14. CDR3 nucleotides: TGCGCCAGCAGCCAATTTCGAGCTGGGACAGGGTTGGGCGAGCAGTACTTC. Its protein is CASSQFRAGTGLGEQYF.

The chain links TRBV7-2 to TRBJ1-1, with unresolved D. The CDR3 contains 13 residues. V gave up 0 bases and J gave up 4 bases, with 6 bases separating them. The germline V gene encodes CDR1 SGHTA and CDR2 FQGNSA. The CDR3 loop reads CASSLAEGTEAFF. CDR3 bases: TGTGCCAGCAGCTTAGCGGAGGGCACTGAAGCTTTCTTT.

J is TRBJ2-3 and V is TRBV11-2; 7 bases line up with TRBD2. V was clipped by 4 bases and J by 2 bases; unmatched bases: 9. Per the germline V gene, CDR1 is SGHAT and CDR2 is FQNNGV. This CDR3 comprises 16 residues. This CDR3 is CASSSPVGGYTDTQYF. DNA for the CDR3: TGTGCCAGCAGCTCCCCAGTGGGGGGGTACACAGATACGCAGTATTTT.

In its sample, this clone was seen a few times. This chain connects TRBV4-2 to TRBJ2-1, with TRBD2 identical over 8 bases. Germline CDR1 LGHNA, CDR2 YNFKEQ. J gave up 10 bases and V 1 base, and 9 bases lay outside the gene matches. There are 15 residues in the CDR3. The CDR3 coding sequence is TGTGCCAGCAGCCAAGCCGTAGGACTAGCAGGGGAGCAGTTCTTC. Residues: CASSQAVGLAGEQFF.

The chain carries TRBV7-9 and TRBJ1-4; D gene uncertain. The CDR3 contains 17 residues. The V gene lost 5 bases and the J gene lost 0 bases, with 16 bases spanning the gap. Per germline, CDR1 SEHNR and CDR2 FQNEAQ (reference sequence). CDR3 coding DNA: TGTGCCAGCAGCAAAAAAACAGTTCATGCAACTAATGAAAAACTGTTTTTT. Encoded protein: CASSKKTVHATNEKLFF.

This clone was counted a single time. This sequence joins TRBV15 and TRBJ2-7; 8 bases match TRBD2. The germline CDR1 and CDR2 sequences are LNHNV and YYDKDF (reference sequence). CDR3 length: 14 amino acids. The ends lost 0 bases at V and 7 bases at J; junction bases unmatched: 5. CDR3 coding DNA: TGTGCCACCAGCAGAGATCTCGGGGGGGAAGAGCAGTACTTC. It specifies CATSRDLGGEEQYF. The full variable domain, with the rest looked up from reference TRBV15 and TRBJ2-7, is DAMVIQNPRYQVTQFGKPVTLSCSQTLNHNVMYWYQQKSSQAPKLLFHYYDKDFNNEADTPDNFQSRRPNTSFCFLDIRSPGLGDTAMYLCATSRDLGGEEQYFGPGTRLTVT.

DNA of the CDR3: TGTGCCACCAGCAGAGAGCGCACTTTGGGTGTCCATCAGCCCCAGCATTTT. This sequence encodes CATSRERTLGVHQPQHF. The gene calls are TRBV15 and TRBJ1-5; D gene ambiguous. V lost 0 bases to trimming and J lost 5 bases, with 17 bases between them. This CDR3 spans 17 amino acids. From germline, CDR1 is LNHNV and CDR2 YYDKDF (reference sequence).

In this sample, this clone turned up once. J is TRBJ2-7 and V is TRBV6-6; 7 positions match TRBD1. There are 11 residues in the CDR3. Germline assignment: CDR1 MNHNY and CDR2 SVGAGI (reference sequence). Germline trimming cut 6 bases from V and 6 bases from J; bases unmatched to any gene: 2. CDR3 DNA: TGTGCCAGCAGGGGGACAGTCGAGCAGTACTTC. Amino acids: CASRGTVEQYF.

The V and J genes are TRBV28 and TRBJ2-5; the match to TRBD1 covers 9 bases. V lost 6 bases and J lost 5; bases outside the gene matches: 10. CDR3 size: 15 residues. Germline loops: CDR1 MDHEN, CDR2 SYDVKM. CDR3 sequence reads: CASSTHTGGKETQYF. Here the CDR3 DNA reads TGTGCCAGCAGCACACACACAGGGGGCAAGGAGACCCAGTACTTC.

Written as DNA, the CDR3 is TGTGCCAGCAGCTCGGTAGCGGGGGAAAGCTCCTACGAGCAGTACTTC. This sequence encodes CASSSVAGESSYEQYF. The chain links TRBV7-6 to TRBJ2-7; TRBD2 matches 9 bases. The ends lost 4 bases at V and 0 bases at J; junction bases unmatched: 7. Germline CDR1 and CDR2: SGHVS and FNYEAQ. The CDR3 covers 16 residues.

The gene calls are TRBV28 and TRBJ2-7, with 12 positions matching TRBD1. This CDR3 has 15 residues. Looked up from germline, CDR1 is MDHEN and CDR2 is SYDVKM. Trimming cost V 6 bases and J 6 bases; bases outside gene matches: 9. The CDR3 reads CASSATGTGGGEQYF. CDR3 nucleotides: TGTGCCAGCAGCGCTACGGGGACAGGGGGCGGCGAGCAGTACTTC.